The T cell receptor (beta chain) described here comes from a study of blood T cell repertoires in COVID-19. Study at large: Sites across the United States, Italy and Spain contributed samples from acute and convalescent COVID-19.

The authors' processing: From reference gene primer amplification, estimates of nucleated cell counts were derived. Some clones are missing from TCRdb's copy, which holds only in-frame ones; the method was immunoSEQ multiplex PCR. The DNA was the basis for D and trimming; V, J and clone size are from that table. The data hold just under 65,000 clones, with approximately 83% observed a single time. Germline CDR1 and CDR2: MNHNS and SASEGT. This CDR3 is 15 amino acids long. V dropped 2 bases and J dropped 8; count of bases not matched to a gene: 8. V is TRBV6-1 and J is TRBJ2-1; 8 positions agree with TRBD2. This clonotype originated in a man between 35 and 55 years old with acute or convalescent COVID-19. Sequencing was carried out using peripheral blood. CDR3 DNA: TGTGCCAGCAGTGAAATGGGACTAGGGAGGTATGAGCAGTTCTTC. Amino acid sequence: CASSEMGLGRYEQFF.